This T cell receptor beta chain was sequenced for a study of blood T cell repertoires in COVID-19. About the research overall: Acute-phase and convalescent COVID-19 samples originated in the United States, Italy and Spain. T cells, B-cell-depleted T cells, or PBMCs supplied cDNA or gDNA.

Categorization into cohorts depended on clinical history that participants reported. Germline CDR1 is SGHVS and CDR2 is FNYEAQ. This CDR3 region has 16 residues. The ends were cut back, 5 bases at V and 1 base at J, with 17 bases in the middle. Generated by immunoSEQ multiplex PCR, the TCRdb table keeps only in-frame clones and is missing some. Of under 200,000 clones in the sample, about 84% are singletons; the top ten hold around 5.7%. This clone appeared a few times. Source material: PBMCs or T cells enriched from blood (not recorded which). The sequence was obtained from a man in his forties or fifties with acute COVID-19. The genes are TRBV7-6 and TRBJ1-1; possible D gene TRBD1, 6 bases. CDR3 in DNA: TGTGCCAGCAGCAGGCGGGAGGGGGGATCGAACACTGAAGCTTTCTTT. This gives the protein CASSRREGGSNTEAFF.